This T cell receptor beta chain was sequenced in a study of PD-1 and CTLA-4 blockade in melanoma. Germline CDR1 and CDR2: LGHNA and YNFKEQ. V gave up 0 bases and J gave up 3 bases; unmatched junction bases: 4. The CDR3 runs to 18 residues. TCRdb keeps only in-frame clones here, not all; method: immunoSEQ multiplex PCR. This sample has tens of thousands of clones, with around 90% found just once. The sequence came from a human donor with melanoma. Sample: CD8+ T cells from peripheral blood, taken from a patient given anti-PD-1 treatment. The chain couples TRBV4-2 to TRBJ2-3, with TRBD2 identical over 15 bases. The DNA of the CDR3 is TGTGCCAGCAGCCAAGAAGGACTAGCGGGGGGGAGAACAGATACGCAGTATTTT. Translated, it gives CASSQEGLAGGRTDTQYF.